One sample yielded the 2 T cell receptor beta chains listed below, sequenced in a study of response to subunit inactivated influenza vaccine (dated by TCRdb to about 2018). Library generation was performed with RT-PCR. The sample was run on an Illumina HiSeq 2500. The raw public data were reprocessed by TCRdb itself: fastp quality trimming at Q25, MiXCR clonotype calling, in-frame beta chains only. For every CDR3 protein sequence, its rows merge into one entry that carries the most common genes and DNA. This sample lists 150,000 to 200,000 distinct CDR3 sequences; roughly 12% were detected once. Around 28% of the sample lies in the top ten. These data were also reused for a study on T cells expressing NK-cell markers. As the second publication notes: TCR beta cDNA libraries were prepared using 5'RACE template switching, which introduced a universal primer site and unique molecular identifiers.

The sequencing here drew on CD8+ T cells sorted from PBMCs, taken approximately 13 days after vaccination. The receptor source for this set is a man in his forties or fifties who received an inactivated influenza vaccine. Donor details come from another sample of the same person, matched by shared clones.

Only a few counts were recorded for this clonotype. CDR3 residues: CASSLAPGTNSYNEQFF. CDR3 coding DNA: TGTGCCAGCAGTTTAGCCCCCGGGACAAATTCCTACAATGAGCAGTTCTTC. The chain is built from TRBV28 and TRBJ2-1, with D maybe TRBD1 (6 bases). Germline V gives CDR1 MDHEN, CDR2 SYDVKM. This CDR3 has 17 amino acids. With 2 bases removed from V and 1 base from J, the gap between germline ends came to 15 bases. The full variable domain, with the rest looked up from reference TRBV28 and TRBJ2-1, is DVKVTQSSRYLVKRTGEKVFLECVQDMDHENMFWYRQDPGLGLRLIYFSYDVKMKEKGDIPEGYSVSREKKERFSLILESASTNQTSMYLCASSLAPGTNSYNEQFFGPGTRLTVL.

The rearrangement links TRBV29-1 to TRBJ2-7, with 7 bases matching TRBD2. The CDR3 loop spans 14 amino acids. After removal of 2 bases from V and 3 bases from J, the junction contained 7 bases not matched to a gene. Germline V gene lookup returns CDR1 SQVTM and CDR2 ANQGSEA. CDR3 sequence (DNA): TGCAGCGTTGAACAAAGGAGCGGGAACTACGAGCAGTACTTC. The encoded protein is CSVEQRSGNYEQYF.